Included here is one T cell receptor (beta chain) sequence, with context. This entry belongs to a study of blood T cell repertoires in COVID-19. About the study: Some COVID-19 samples were acute and others convalescent; all came from the United States, Italy and Spain. From T cells, B-cell-depleted T cells, or PBMCs came the material, which was cDNA or gDNA.

V was trimmed by 3 bases and J by 3 bases, leaving 11 bases between them. Germline values: CDR1 SGHAT, CDR2 FQNNGV. The CDR3 is 14 amino acids. Per the original methods: From reference gene primer amplification, estimates of nucleated cell counts were derived. The assay was immunoSEQ multiplex PCR, and TCRdb's table has in-frame clones only and misses some. The V and J calls and clone size are taken from that table; D and trimming were inferred from the DNA. In the table there are roughly 230,000 clones, 89% of which are singletons. The genes are TRBV11-2 and TRBJ1-2; a weak D match, TRBD1 (6 bases). Sequenced input: peripheral blood. The sequence was collected from a woman in her forties who had recovered from COVID-19. The chain's CDR3 is CASSFNRQDYGYTF. CDR3 coding DNA: TGTGCCAGCAGCTTTAACCGACAGGACTATGGCTACACCTTC.